What follows are 25 T cell receptor beta chains derived from one specimen sequenced in a study of vaccination effects on CD4 cells after COVID-19. Assay: immunoSEQ multiplex PCR; the TCRdb copy retains only in-frame clones and omits some. The sample shows fewer than 75,000 clones, around 85% of them seen only once. Their antigen targets remain unknown. Once cultured for approximately 10 days, the cells underwent separation to obtain CD4+ T cells. Each participant received a vaccine that was either BNT162b2 or mRNA-1273, given as two doses. Material: CD4+ T cells from PBMCs cultured without peptide, obtained after COVID-19 vaccination. Every receptor here comes from a human donor who received a COVID-19 vaccine.

The CDR3 coding sequence is TGTGCCAGCAGTGAACAGGGACAGGTCTCTGGAAACACCATATATTTT. Translation gives CASSEQGQVSGNTIYF. The chain couples TRBV6-1 to TRBJ1-3; 8 bases align to TRBD1. Germline assignment: CDR1 MNHNS and CDR2 SASEGT. V dropped 2 bases and J dropped 0; count of bases not matched to a gene: 3. The CDR3 length is 16 residues.

The chain employs TRBV5-8 and TRBJ2-7, with 9 bases aligning to TRBD1. The V segment lost 4 bases and the J segment 4 bases; nucleotides outside the gene matches: 9. The CDR3 has 15 amino acids. Germline loops: CDR1 SGHTS, CDR2 YDEGEE. The CDR3 sequence is CASSLTGTGPYEQYV. CDR3 in DNA: TGTGCCAGCAGCCTGACCGGGACAGGGCCTTACGAGCAGTACGTC.

V gene TRBV7-9 combines with J gene TRBJ1-1; no clear D. CDR3 length: 11 residues. Trimming stripped 5 bases from V and 2 bases from J, with 3 bases between. Germline CDR1 and CDR2: SEHNR and FQNEAQ (reference sequence). The CDR3 DNA is TGTGCCAGCAGCCACAACACTGAAGCTTTCTTT. Translation: CASSHNTEAFF.

This sequence joins TRBV19 and TRBJ1-1; weak D call: TRBD1 (5 bases). V lost 6 bases and J 6 bases, leaving 14 bases between the germline ends. Germline CDR1 and CDR2: LNHDA and SQIVND (reference sequence). The CDR3 sequence is 13 residues long. The CDR3 protein is CASSSNLGAEAFF. The CDR3 DNA reads TGTGCCAGTAGCTCTAATCTGGGGGCTGAAGCTTTCTTT. The whole variable domain, filled in from reference TRBV19 and TRBJ1-1, reads DGGITQSPKYLFRKEGQNVTLSCEQNLNHDAMYWYRQDPGQGLRLIYYSQIVNDFQKGDIAEGYSVSREKKESFPLTVTSAQKNPTAFYLCASSSNLGAEAFFGQGTRLTVV.

This clone was recorded once. The chain combines TRBV5-1 with TRBJ2-5; D may be TRBD2 (6 bases). The CDR3 is 14 amino acids. Germline V gene lookup returns CDR1 SGHRS and CDR2 YFSETQ. Trimming left V 1 base short and J 4 bases short, with 11 bases between. In DNA, the CDR3 is TGCGCCAGCAGCTTGTGGAGGGCAAGAGAGACCCAGTACTTC. Encoded protein: CASSLWRARETQYF.

This rearrangement joins TRBV5-1 to TRBJ2-3; no reliable D call. V was cut by 4 bases and J by 3 bases, with 15 bases left in between. The CDR3 consists of 15 residues. The germline gives CDR1 SGHRS, CDR2 YFSETQ. CDR3 coding DNA: TGCGCCAGCAGCCAGAGTACAGCGACTACAGATACGCAGTATTTT. Its translation: CASSQSTATTDTQYF.

V gene TRBV30 combines with J gene TRBJ1-3; 9 bases are a match to TRBD1. Germline loops: CDR1 GTSNPN, CDR2 SVGIG (reference sequence). J lost 4 bases, V lost 5 bases, and 9 bases had no gene match. The length of the CDR3 is 15 residues. In DNA form, the CDR3 reads TGTGCCTGGGGCGGACAGGGGTCTACGGGAAACACCATATATTTT. Amino acids: CAWGGQGSTGNTIYF.

This clone is a singleton in its sample. The V call is TRBV4-1, the J call TRBJ1-1; possible D gene TRBD1, 6 bases. Germline V lookup: CDR1 MGHRA, CDR2 YSYEKL. The CDR3 length is 14 residues. Trimming pared 6 bases from V and 2 bases from J, leaving 13 bases between. The CDR3: CASRGATVNTEAFF. The CDR3 DNA reads TGCGCCAGCAGGGGGGCAACGGTAAACACTGAAGCTTTCTTT.

The gene calls are TRBV13 and TRBJ2-3; D perhaps matches TRBD1 (5 bases). Germline CDR1 is PRHDT and CDR2 is FYEKMQ (reference sequence). With 0 bases removed from V and 2 bases from J, the gap between germline ends came to 6 bases. CDR3 length: 14 amino acids. The CDR3 DNA reads as TGTGCCAGCAGCTTAGGGACAGTCACAGATACGCAGTATTTT. Its protein product is CASSLGTVTDTQYF.

This clone was detected only a few times. This chain uses TRBV10-2 with TRBJ1-5; D may be TRBD1 (6 bases). Germline V CDR1 and CDR2: WSHSY, SAAADI. V was shortened by 10 bases and J by 11 bases, with 24 bases between the two germline ends. The CDR3 spans 14 residues. The CDR3 DNA sequence: TGCGCCACCGCGGAACAGGGACGGCCGGCGACCCAGCATTTT. Translated: CATAEQGRPATQHF.

The V call is TRBV5-1, the J call TRBJ1-3; D is undetermined. Trimming removed 1 base at V and 0 bases at J, with 11 bases between. This CDR3 region has 16 residues. The germline gives CDR1 SGHRS, CDR2 YFSETQ. The CDR3, as DNA: TGCGCCAGCAGCTTGATCCCTGTCGACTCTGGAAACACCATATATTTT. It codes for CASSLIPVDSGNTIYF.

This rearrangement joins TRBV11-2 to TRBJ2-5; no definite D call. CDR3 length: 15 residues. V was shortened by 1 base and J by 2 bases, with 11 bases between the two germline ends. CDR1 and CDR2 (germline): SGHAT, FQNNGV. CDR3: CASSLGSAVQETQYF. Written as DNA, the CDR3 is TGTGCCAGCAGCTTAGGGTCCGCGGTTCAAGAGACCCAGTACTTC.

This clone was counted once. V usage is TRBV20-1 and J usage is TRBJ1-1, with D maybe TRBD1 (5 bases). The CDR3 has 11 amino acids. V lost 6 bases and J lost 7, with 12 bases in between. Germline V gene sequence: CDR1 DFQATT, CDR2 SNEGSKA (reference sequence). The CDR3 region is CSAGGGDEAFF. The CDR3 DNA is TGCAGTGCCGGGGGAGGGGATGAAGCTTTCTTT.

This clone appeared a few times. The chain uses TRBV6-1 and TRBJ1-3; TRBD1 aligns across 7 bases. The CDR3 contains 15 residues. From germline, CDR1 is MNHNS and CDR2 SASEGT. V was pared by 6 bases and J by 0 bases, with 5 bases of the junction left unmatched. The CDR3, as DNA: TGTGCCAGCAGCTCTACAGGGGTCTCTGGAAACACCATATATTTT. Translating gives CASSSTGVSGNTIYF.

The chain links TRBV6-6 to TRBJ1-3; D is possibly TRBD1 (6 bases). V lost 6 bases to trimming and J lost 1 base, with 10 bases between them. The CDR3 length is 14 residues. The V gene's germline CDR1 is MNHNY and CDR2 SVGAGI (reference sequence). CDR3 sequence: CASSKRGSGNTIYF. The DNA for the CDR3 is TGTGCCAGCAGCAAGAGGGGGTCTGGAAACACCATATATTTT.

The chain has TRBV18 and TRBJ1-1; 9 bases fit TRBD1. V lost 5 bases and J lost 12; bases outside the gene matches: 13. Germline V gene lookup returns CDR1 KGHSH and CDR2 LQKENI. The CDR3 is 14 residues long. DNA of the CDR3: TGTGCCAGCTCAACACTGGGACAGGGAGACCCTCCTTTCTTT. It codes for CASSTLGQGDPPFF.

The chain combines TRBV7-3 with TRBJ2-1, with TRBD1 matching 8 bases. Trimming took 4 bases from V and 4 from J; bases not matched to a gene: 9. The germline V gene has CDR1 SGHTA and CDR2 FQGTGA. The CDR3 is 16 residues long. CDR3 protein: CASSSRTGLPYNEQFF. CDR3 in DNA: TGTGCCAGCAGCTCAAGGACAGGGCTACCTTACAATGAGCAGTTCTTC. The whole variable domain, filled in from reference TRBV7-3 and TRBJ2-1, reads GAGVSQTPSNKVTEKGKYVELRCDPISGHTALYWYRQSLGQGPEFLIYFQGTGAADDSGLPNDRFFAVRPEGSVSTLKIQRTERGDSAVYLCASSSRTGLPYNEQFFGPGTRLTVL.

The J gene is TRBJ2-3, the V gene TRBV24-1; 9 bases align to TRBD1. The CDR3 contains 15 residues. J was trimmed by 5 bases and V by 4 bases; bases with no gene match: 6. The germline gives CDR1 KGHDR, CDR2 SFDVKD. CDR3 loop: CATSERTGAGDTQYF. CDR3 nucleotide sequence: TGTGCCACCAGTGAGAGGACAGGGGCGGGAGATACGCAGTATTTT.

This chain joins TRBV4-1 and TRBJ2-5, with D maybe TRBD1 (5 bases). Germline-derived CDR1 and CDR2 are MGHRA and YSYEKL. There are 14 residues in the CDR3. The V gene lost 4 bases and the J gene lost 1 base, with 10 bases spanning the gap. The CDR3 protein is CASSPRQIQETQYF. CDR3 bases: TGCGCCAGCAGCCCCAGACAGATCCAAGAGACCCAGTACTTC.

This clone was seen more than once but under ten times. This sequence joins TRBV7-3 and TRBJ1-6; possible D gene TRBD1, 6 bases. Germline V lookup: CDR1 SGHTA, CDR2 FQGTGA. This CDR3 spans 15 amino acids. The V gene lost 4 bases and the J gene lost 6 bases, with 13 bases spanning the gap. The CDR3, as DNA: TGTGCCAGCAGCTCAGGAGGGGGGGCTAATTCACCCCTCCACTTT. Its protein is CASSSGGGANSPLHF.

V gene TRBV19 combines with J gene TRBJ2-5, with 9 bases lining up with TRBD1. The CDR3 loop spans 15 amino acids. In germline, CDR1 is LNHDA, CDR2 SQIVND (reference sequence). Trimming cost V 5 bases and J 5 bases; bases outside gene matches: 9. The CDR3 loop reads CASSVPGQGVETQYF. The CDR3 DNA reads TGTGCCAGTAGTGTACCGGGACAGGGAGTGGAGACCCAGTACTTC. Combining the CDR3 with reference TRBV19 and TRBJ2-5 gives the whole variable domain DGGITQSPKYLFRKEGQNVTLSCEQNLNHDAMYWYRQDPGQGLRLIYYSQIVNDFQKGDIAEGYSVSREKKESFPLTVTSAQKNPTAFYLCASSVPGQGVETQYFGPGTRLLVL.

This rearrangement joins TRBV2 to TRBJ1-1; no clear D gene. CDR1 is SNHLY and CDR2 is FYNNEI in the germline V gene. The V end was cut by 0 bases, the J end by 1 base, with 3 bases between. The CDR3 sequence is 13 residues long. This CDR3 reads CASSEAANTEAFF. The CDR3 region has the DNA TGTGCCAGCAGTGAAGCAGCGAACACTGAAGCTTTCTTT. The full variable domain, rest sourced from reference TRBV2 and TRBJ1-1, is EPEVTQTPSHQVTQMGQEVILRCVPISNHLYFYWYRQILGQKVEFLVSFYNNEISEKSEIFDDQFSVERPDGSNFTLKIRSTKLEDSAMYFCASSEAANTEAFFGQGTRLTVV.

The rearrangement joins TRBV19 to TRBJ1-4, with TRBD1 matching 9 bases. V dropped 5 bases and J dropped 7; count of bases not matched to a gene: 5. This CDR3 region has 14 residues. CDR1 is LNHDA, CDR2 SQIVND, per germline (reference sequence). CDR3 residues: CASSSDRGGEKLFF. In DNA form, the CDR3 reads TGTGCCAGTAGTTCGGACAGGGGAGGTGAAAAACTGTTTTTT. Variable domain in full (rest from reference TRBV19 and TRBJ1-4): DGGITQSPKYLFRKEGQNVTLSCEQNLNHDAMYWYRQDPGQGLRLIYYSQIVNDFQKGDIAEGYSVSREKKESFPLTVTSAQKNPTAFYLCASSSDRGGEKLFFGSGTQLSVL.

This clone appeared a single time. The genes are TRBV4-3 and TRBJ2-3, with no clear D. Germline values: CDR1 LGHNA, CDR2 YSLEER. The CDR3 length is 14 residues. Deletions cut 4 bases from V and 1 base from J, with 9 bases between. The CDR3 DNA reads as TGCGCCAGCAGCCGGAAGCAGGGCACAGATACGCAGTATTTT. Protein product: CASSRKQGTDTQYF.

The CDR3 spells CASSLADAGRDEQYV. The CDR3 DNA sequence: TGCGCCAGCAGCTTGGCGGATGCAGGGAGAGACGAGCAGTACGTC. This chain uses TRBV5-1 with TRBJ2-7; D assignment may be TRBD1 or TRBD2 (5 bases each). This CDR3 spans 15 amino acids. CDR1 is SGHRS, CDR2 YFSETQ, per germline. V was pared by 0 bases and J by 5 bases, with 15 bases between.